Sequencing of this T cell receptor (beta chain) was carried out in a study of shared clonotypes between healthy human individuals. Study as a whole: Each donor had three CD4 naive, three CD4 memory, two CD8 naive and one CD8 memory plate.

This clone occurred once. What it binds is unknown. V was shortened by 1 base and J by 2 bases, with 9 bases between the two germline ends. Looked up from germline, CDR1 is SGHVS and CDR2 is FNYEAQ. The CDR3 is made up of 15 amino acids. General study results and limits: The study found lower generation probabilities in non-shared clonotypes than in those shared by all four donors.

Sequencing used immunoSEQ multiplex PCR; TCRdb keeps in-frame clones, though not all of them. The table records under 750,000 clones, around 70% of them present only once. The chain couples TRBV7-6 to TRBJ2-1; a weak D match, TRBD2 (5 bases). This TCR derives from a young woman in good health. The sequencing input was memory CD4+ T cells sorted from blood. Indicated subset: CD45RA-negative fraction. This CDR3 is CASSLVMGAYNEQFF. Here the CDR3 DNA reads TGTGCCAGCAGCTTAGTTATGGGAGCCTACAATGAGCAGTTCTTC. The full variable domain, rest sourced from reference TRBV7-6 and TRBJ2-1, is GAGVSQSPRYKVTKRGQDVALRCDPISGHVSLYWYRQALGQGPEFLTYFNYEAQQDKSGLPNDRFSAERPEGSISTLTIQRTEQRDSAMYRCASSLVMGAYNEQFFGPGTRLTVL.